This is a list of T cell receptor beta chains from one sample in a study of CD8 T cells in Susac syndrome. From the immunoSEQ multiplex PCR reads, TCRdb called clonotypes with MiXCR, one entry per CDR3 protein. The sample shows over 100,000 distinct CDR3 sequences, 90% to 98% of them seen only once. Sequencing input: CD4+ T cells from PBMCs. The receptors originated from a human donor in good health. The conserved cysteine and the conserved F or W are not part of the CDR3 here. The order of the fields is J gene, V gene, CDR3 protein.

>TRBJ2-7|TRBV29-1
SAWGTGQMGQY
>TRBJ2-7|TRBV20-1
SASALETYEQY
>TRBJ2-7|TRBV5-1
ASSPSGASYEQY
>TRBJ2-3|TRBV3-1
ASSQGTGVTDTQY
>TRBJ2-7|TRBV6-5
ASSYHRQQSSYEQY
>TRBJ2-1|TRBV25-1
ASSDGLAAYNEQF
>TRBJ2-7|TRBV25-1
ASSWDGYEQY
>TRBJ2-7|TRBV7-9
ASSNYEQY
>TRBJ1-6|TRBV29-1
SVEDQQGPYSPLH
>TRBJ2-5|TRBV7-9
ASSPGQLQETQY
>TRBJ1-6|TRBV5-6
ASSSRDRGPSPLH
>TRBJ2-7|TRBV7-2
ASSLARGVLYEQY
>TRBJ2-7|TRBV28
ATLDRVLSEQY
>TRBJ2-7|TRBV5-1
ASSLQDRASEQY
>TRBJ2-5|TRBV5-1
ASSFRDRQETQY
>TRBJ2-7|TRBV27
ASSTRAGATTYEQY
>TRBJ2-7|TRBV5-1
ASSLAGGDSYTYEQY
>TRBJ1-2|TRBV18
ASSPVGLDGYT
>TRBJ2-5|TRBV5-4
ASSLKDRGHQETQY
>TRBJ1-5|TRBV24-1
ATSDQQGIGQPQH
>TRBJ2-3|TRBV4-2
ASSQAVGGSLTDTQY
>TRBJ2-5|TRBV29-1
SVGGGAETQY
>TRBJ2-7|TRBV5-1
ASSSGQDRQY
>TRBJ2-3|TRBV3-1
ASSQDGLEADTQY
>TRBJ1-1|TRBV5-1
ASSLNPQGDVGRAF
>TRBJ2-5|TRBV6-5
ASRLSKRAGETQY
>TRBJ2-1|TRBV24-1
ATMTLYNEQF
>TRBJ2-4|TRBV19
ASSMDGEGNIQY
>TRBJ1-2|TRBV12-3/TRBV12-4
ASGRGGYT
>TRBJ2-5|TRBV3-1
ASSPGRPRGETQY
>TRBJ2-7|TRBV20-1
SAKISRGRFPYEQY
>TRBJ2-5|TRBV18
ASSNRGTIQETQY
>TRBJ2-1|TRBV5-1
ASSTQGPWSSYNEQF
>TRBJ2-5|TRBV18
ASSPTRTGGETQY
>TRBJ2-5|TRBV29-1
SVLDGGTQY
>TRBJ1-1|TRBV2
AGARRENTEAF
>TRBJ2-2|TRBV7-2
ASSLLSIPGELF
>TRBJ1-1|TRBV20-1
SFSGDVVNTEAF
>TRBJ2-6|TRBV3-1
ASSQSRNRGLFSGANVLT
>TRBJ1-5|TRBV12-3/TRBV12-4
ASSLSQANQPQH
>TRBJ2-7|TRBV30
AWSVSASGLYEQY
>TRBJ2-3|TRBV29-1
SVGGVITDTQY
>TRBJ2-3|TRBV13
ASSRRLAGASTDTQY
>TRBJ2-3|TRBV5-4
ASSFRLAGQDTQY
>TRBJ2-1|TRBV29-1
SVEVGGRARNEQF
>TRBJ2-5|TRBV5-4
ASSLALAGGQETQY
>TRBJ2-2|TRBV5-6
ASSHIGQGKNTGELF
>TRBJ2-6|TRBV6-6
ASTTHTSGANVLT
>TRBJ2-2|TRBV29-1
SVENTGELF
>TRBJ2-7|TRBV10-3
AISLSGPYEQY